This T cell receptor beta chain was profiled in a study of vaccination and CD4 T cells after COVID-19. Study outcomes and limitations: Convalescent patients showed a median 86.3% of reactive clones that were seen only post-vaccination.

Cultured CD4+ T cell DNA was sequenced using the Oncomine TCR Beta short-read assay. One entry per CDR3 protein results from TCRdb running MiXCR on the PCR reads. The sample shows some 16,000 distinct CDR3 sequences, approximately 50% of them seen only once. Indicated treatment: approximately 11-day PBMC culture with coronavirus spike peptide pools or control peptides (ViraFEST assay). About this clonotype itself: Its specificity is not known.

Sequenced material: cultured CD4+ T cells from blood, taken after SARS-CoV-2 vaccination. This clonotype was obtained from a human donor with COVID-19.

CDR3 loop: CSARSGGDTEAFF. DNA for the CDR3: TGCAGTGCTAGGTCGGGGGGGGACACTGAAGCTTTCTTT. The chain couples TRBV20-1 to TRBJ1-1; D is possibly TRBD1 (5 bases). Trimming stripped 3 bases from V and 3 bases from J, with 11 bases between. CDR1 is DFQATT and CDR2 is SNEGSKA in the germline V gene (reference sequence). The CDR3 totals 13 residues.